This T cell receptor beta chain was retrieved from a study of shared clonotypes between healthy human individuals. Study context: Each donor contributed plates that comprised three CD4 naive, three CD4 memory, two CD8 naive and one CD8 memory. Study conclusions and caveats: Sharing across four donors was highest in naive CD4 (around 5%) and lowest in memory CD8 (around 0.4%).

Turning to this clone: Its cognate antigen is unknown.

Terminally differentiated effector memory CD45RA+ cells were excluded from the naive CD8 cells, which were CD45RO-negative and positively selected for CCR7. The CDR3 has 14 amino acids. The V and J ends lost 0 bases and 7 bases respectively, with 9 bases between them. Germline CDR1 LGHNA, CDR2 YSLEER. Sorted-subset replicate PCRs used 150 to 200 ng DNA, roughly 28,000 T cell genomes. Libraries were prepared by immunoSEQ multiplex PCR; TCRdb keeps only in-frame clonotypes and omits some of them. The repertoire has millions of clones, about 95% of them found once; the top ten carry 1.1%. The chain has TRBV4-3 and TRBJ2-2, with D perhaps assigned TRBD1 or TRBD2 (6 bases each). The sequence was obtained from a man aged 18-30 years in good health. The specimen sequenced was naive CD8+ T cells sorted from blood. CDR3 sequence reads: CASSQEGGIGELFF. As DNA, the CDR3 is TGCGCCAGCAGCCAAGAAGGGGGGATCGGGGAGCTGTTTTTT.